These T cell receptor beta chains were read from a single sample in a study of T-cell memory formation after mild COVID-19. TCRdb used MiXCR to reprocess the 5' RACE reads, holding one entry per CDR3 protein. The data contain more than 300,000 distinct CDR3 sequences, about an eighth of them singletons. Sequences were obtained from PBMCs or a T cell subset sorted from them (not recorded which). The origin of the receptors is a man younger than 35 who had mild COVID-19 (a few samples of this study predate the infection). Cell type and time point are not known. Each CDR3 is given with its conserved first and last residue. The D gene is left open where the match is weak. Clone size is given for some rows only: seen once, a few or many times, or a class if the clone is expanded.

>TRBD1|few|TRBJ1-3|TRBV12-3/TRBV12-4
CASCRTGSGNTIYF
TGTGCCAGCTGCAGGACAGGCTCTGGAAACACCATATATTTT
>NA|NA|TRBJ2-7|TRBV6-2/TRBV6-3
CASSWGYEQYF
TGTGCCAGCAGTTGGGGGTACGAGCAGTACTTC
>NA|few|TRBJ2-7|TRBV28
CASSPQGVAYEQYF
TGTGCCAGCAGTCCCCAGGGAGTCGCCTACGAGCAGTACTTC
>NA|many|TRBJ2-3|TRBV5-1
CASGLDTDTQYF
TGCGCCAGTGGACTTGACACAGATACGCAGTATTTT
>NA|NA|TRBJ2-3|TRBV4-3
CASSLRGRDTQYF
TGCGCCAGCAGCCTCAGGGGACGGGATACGCAGTATTTT
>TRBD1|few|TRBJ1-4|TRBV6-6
CASSHRGEGEKLFF
TGTGCCAGCAGCCACAGGGGGGAAGGGGAAAAACTGTTTTTT
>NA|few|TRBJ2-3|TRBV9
CASSGLGEDTQYF
TGTGCCAGCAGCGGACTAGGGGAGGATACGCAGTATTTT
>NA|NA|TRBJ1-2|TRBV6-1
CASSEATAYYGYTF
TGTGCCAGCAGTGAAGCAACGGCTTACTATGGCTACACCTTC
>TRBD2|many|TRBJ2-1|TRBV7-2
CASSLRGGTYNEQFF
TGTGCCAGCAGCTTACGGGGAGGGACCTACAATGAGCAGTTCTTC
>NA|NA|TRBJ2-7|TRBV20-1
CSATAPEGGASEQYF
TGCAGTGCAACGGCCCCCGAGGGGGGAGCTTCCGAGCAGTACTTC
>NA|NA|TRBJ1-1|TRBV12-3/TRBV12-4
CASSFVQANTEAFF
TGTGCCAGCAGTTTTGTGCAGGCGAACACTGAAGCTTTCTTT
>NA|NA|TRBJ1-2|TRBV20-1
CSASPDTEGYTF
TGCAGTGCTAGCCCGGATACCGAAGGCTACACCTTC
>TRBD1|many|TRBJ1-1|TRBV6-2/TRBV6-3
CASTPSDRDYTEAFF
TGTGCCAGCACCCCCTCGGACAGGGATTACACTGAAGCTTTCTTT
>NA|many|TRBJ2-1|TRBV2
CASSGYSYNEQFF
TGTGCCAGCAGTGGCTACTCATACAATGAGCAGTTCTTC
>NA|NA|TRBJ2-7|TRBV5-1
CASSFFRGTYEQYF
TGCGCCAGCAGCTTCTTCCGGGGGACCTACGAGCAGTACTTC
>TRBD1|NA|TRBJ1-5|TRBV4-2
CASSQVEVRDRDQPQHF
TGTGCCAGCAGCCAGGTTGAGGTTAGGGACAGGGATCAGCCCCAGCATTTT
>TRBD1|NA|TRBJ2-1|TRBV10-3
CAISEGAGGNEQFF
TGTGCCATCAGTGAGGGGGCAGGGGGCAATGAGCAGTTCTTC
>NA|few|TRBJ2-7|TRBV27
CASSFGGRFPYEQYF
TGTGCCAGCAGTTTCGGGGGGCGATTCCCCTACGAGCAGTACTTC
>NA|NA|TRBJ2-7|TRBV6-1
CASSDESGGGYEQYF
TGTGCCAGCAGTGATGAGAGCGGAGGTGGCTACGAGCAGTACTTC
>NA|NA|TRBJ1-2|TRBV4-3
CASSPLANYGYTF
TGCGCCAGCAGCCCGTTGGCTAACTATGGCTACACCTTC
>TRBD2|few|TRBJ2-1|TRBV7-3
CASSTRTSGGYNEQFF
TGTGCCAGCAGCACCCGGACTAGCGGGGGGTATAATGAGCAGTTCTTC
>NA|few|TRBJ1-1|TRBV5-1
CASSFRAPFRGGNTEAFF
TGCGCCAGCAGCTTCCGAGCTCCGTTCAGGGGAGGGAACACTGAAGCTTTCTTT
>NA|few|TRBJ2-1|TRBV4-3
CASSQERTYNEQFF
TGCGCCAGCAGCCAAGAACGGACTTACAATGAGCAGTTCTTC
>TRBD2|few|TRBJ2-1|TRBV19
CASSIDGLGRGNEQFF
TGTGCCAGTAGTATAGACGGACTAGGACGGGGCAATGAGCAGTTCTTC
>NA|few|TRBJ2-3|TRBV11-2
CASSLAGARFHTQYF
TGTGCCAGCAGCTTAGCGGGGGCGCGGTTCCATACGCAGTATTTT
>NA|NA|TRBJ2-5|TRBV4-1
CASSRPWETQYF
TGCGCCAGCAGCCGGCCTTGGGAGACCCAGTACTTC
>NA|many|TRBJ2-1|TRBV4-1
CASSPHPLGDYNEQFF
TGCGCCAGCAGTCCCCACCCTCTCGGGGACTACAATGAGCAGTTCTTC
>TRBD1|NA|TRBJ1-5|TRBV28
CAITPRQGLWQPQHF
TGTGCCATAACTCCGCGACAGGGACTGTGGCAGCCCCAGCATTTT
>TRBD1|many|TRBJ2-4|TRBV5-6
CASSLGISGQGNIQYF
TGTGCCAGCAGCTTGGGAATATCGGGACAGGGGAACATTCAGTACTTC
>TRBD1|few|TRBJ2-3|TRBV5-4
CASSSGTGALSRDTQYF
TGTGCCAGCAGCAGTGGGACAGGGGCCCTATCCCGGGATACGCAGTATTTT
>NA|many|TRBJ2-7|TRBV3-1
CASSLASSYEQYF
TGTGCCAGCAGCCTGGCTAGCTCCTACGAGCAGTACTTC
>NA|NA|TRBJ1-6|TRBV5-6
CASSRQVDNSPLHF
TGTGCCAGTTCCCGACAGGTCGATAATTCACCCCTCCACTTT